The clone carrying this T cell receptor beta chain was counted between two and nine times. Its antigen remains unidentified. This specimen comes from a study of OX40 agonist ivuxolimab in advanced cancers. The study, taken as a whole, reports: Among the nonresponders, some also had low normalized T-cell clonal expansion. Expanded clones were, on average, more numerous in CD8+ T cells than in CD4+. Expanded peripheral T cell antigen specificity was not determined.

Here immunoSEQ multiplex PCR was the method, and the copy in TCRdb shows in-frame clones only, minus some. The table shows 90,000 or so clones, with 85% to 90% occurring only once. Germline V gives CDR1 GTSNPN, CDR2 SVGIG (reference sequence). This CDR3 spans 13 amino acids. The V gene lost 0 bases and the J gene lost 4 bases, with 9 bases spanning the gap. This chain links TRBV30 with TRBJ1-1; no reliable D call. The specimen was CD4+ or CD8+ T cells sorted from blood, collected in a trial of the OX40 agonist ivuxolimab. The origin of this receptor is an adult with an advanced solid tumor such as melanoma, head and neck, liver or kidney cancer. CDR3 sequence: CAWSVVAGTEAFF. CDR3 sequence (DNA): TGTGCCTGGAGTGTGGTCGCAGGCACTGAAGCTTTCTTT.